This paragraph covers one T cell receptor (beta chain) sequence. The antigen is unknown. An end of the junction differs from the germline gene, which may be a read error. The identical CDR3 is also encoded by other nucleotide sequences in the sample. This specimen comes from a study of graft-versus-host responses after intestinal transplantation. General study points: Some patients had graft-donor T cell macrochimerism, and their allografts showed high graft-versus-host to host-versus-graft clonal ratios. In recipient marrow, GvH clones were found, and some appeared first in ileum or blood.

The table came from immunoSEQ multiplex PCR; TCRdb's copy has only in-frame clones and leaves some out. The sample records about 43,000 clones, roughly 95% being singletons. This TCR derives from a human patient who received an intestinal transplant, so some T cells may come from the graft donor. Sequencing used PBMCs, obtained about 11 months after intestinal transplant.

CDR3 in amino acids: CASSSRDTGELFF. CDR3 DNA: TGTGCCAGTAGTTCCAGGGACACCGGAGAGCTGTTTTTT. This rearrangement joins TRBV19 to TRBJ2-2; maybe TRBD1 (6 bases). The CDR3 has 13 residues. Germline assignment: CDR1 LNHDA and CDR2 SQIVND (reference sequence).